This TCR beta chain was identified in a study of blood T cells in healthy people across ages. In germline, CDR1 is SGHVS, CDR2 FNYEAQ. The CDR3 sequence is 15 residues long. J gave up 8 bases and V 1 base, and 6 bases lay outside the gene matches. Primed by a sample-barcoded 5' primer and a J-beta primer mix, a second PCR proceeded for about 7 to 12 cycles. TCRdb recomputed calls from the 5' RACE reads with MiXCR, one row per CDR3 protein. The sample consists of approximately 2,000,000 distinct CDR3 sequences, around 40% of them appearing once. The specimen was blood. The sequence was collected from a human donor in good health. V usage is TRBV7-6 and J usage is TRBJ1-2; 11 bases are a match to TRBD1. The CDR3 bases are TGTGCCAGCAGCTTAGACGGACAGGGGGCGAGAGGCTACACCTTC. Translation: CASSLDGQGARGYTF.